The 30 T cell receptor beta chains given below trace back to one sample, sequenced in a study of shared clonotypes between healthy human individuals. Generated by immunoSEQ multiplex PCR, the TCRdb table keeps only in-frame clones and is missing some. The sample gives about half a million clones, roughly three quarters of which show up once; around 13% is in the top ten. Material: PBMCs. These receptors came from a middle-aged woman in good health. Some clones in this sample may be carry-over from other donors' samples.

In regard to this clone: A far larger clone lies a single base away; this is likely a read error. The chain has TRBV27 and TRBJ2-2; D not certain. CDR1 is MNHEY and CDR2 is SMNVEV in the germline V gene (reference sequence). The CDR3 totals 11 residues. V was cut by 6 bases and J by 3 bases, with 2 bases left in between. CDR3 loop: CASSHTGELFF. The DNA for the CDR3 is TGTGCCAGCAGCCACACCGGGGAGCTGTTTTTT.

This clone was seen many times. The chain is built from TRBV7-9 and TRBJ1-1, with TRBD1 matching over 7 bases. The V gene's germline CDR1 is SEHNR and CDR2 FQNEAQ (reference sequence). V lost 4 bases to trimming and J lost 4 bases; unmatched junction nucleotides: 12. This CDR3 is built from 16 residues. DNA of the CDR3: TGTGCCAGCAGCTCATTCCGGACAGGAGGGAGCACTGAAGCTTTCTTT. Its translation: CASSSFRTGGSTEAFF.

This rearrangement joins TRBV28 to TRBJ1-5; possibly TRBD1 for D (6 bases). This CDR3 is 16 amino acids long. V shed 2 bases and J shed 0 bases, with 11 bases lying between them. Germline V gene lookup returns CDR1 MDHEN and CDR2 SYDVKM. CDR3 sequence: CASSLRTGYSNQPQHF. The CDR3 DNA follows: TGTGCCAGCAGTTTACGTACAGGGTATAGCAATCAGCCCCAGCATTTT.

The J gene is TRBJ2-3, the V gene TRBV9, with 11 bases aligning to TRBD2. V was clipped by 2 bases and J by 6 bases; unmatched bases: 11. The CDR3 is 17 residues long. Germline values: CDR1 SGDLS, CDR2 YYNGEE. CDR3 coding DNA: TGTGCCAGCAGCGTCACACTCCTAGCGGGAGGTGGGGATACGCAGTATTTT. This gives the protein CASSVTLLAGGGDTQYF.

Of note for this clone: A far more abundant clone sits one base away, making this likely a read error. The V and J genes are TRBV5-1 and TRBJ2-7; D might be TRBD2 (6 bases). This CDR3 is 14 amino acids long. Per the germline V gene, CDR1 is SGHRS and CDR2 is YFSETQ. The CDR3 sequence: CASSLEGGLGEQHF. DNA of the CDR3: TGCGCCAGCAGCTTGGAAGGAGGGTTGGGCGAGCAGCACTTC.

About this clone: This probably arose from a read error, given a far larger clone one base away. The final CDR3 position lacks the conserved phenylalanine or tryptophan, pointing to a likely read error. At the DNA level, this CDR3 is encoded by other sequences in the same sample as well. The chain is built from TRBV9 and TRBJ1-5; 7 nucleotides agree with TRBD1. The CDR3 consists of 14 residues. In germline, CDR1 is SGDLS, CDR2 YYNGEE. J was trimmed by 6 bases and V by 0 bases; bases with no gene match: 3. CDR3 coding DNA: TGTGCCAGCAGCGTAGGAGGGGGCGGTCAGCCCCAGCATCTT. It yields the protein CASSVGGGGQPQHL.

This sequence joins TRBV27 and TRBJ2-5; TRBD2 matches at 9 bases. The CDR3 is 15 amino acids. Germline CDR1 MNHEY, CDR2 SMNVEV (reference sequence). J lost 3 bases, V lost 6 bases, and 8 bases had no gene match. The CDR3 DNA reads as TGTGCCAGCAGCTCTAGCGGGAATTCGAAAGAGACCCAGTACTTC. It encodes CASSSSGNSKETQYF.

Worth noting for this clone: A far larger clone is one base from this, pointing to a likely read error. The chain combines TRBV10-3 with TRBJ2-7; D tentatively fits TRBD1 or TRBD2 (5 bases each). Germline V gene data show CDR1 as ENHRY and CDR2 as SYGVKD. The CDR3 sequence is 14 residues long. The CDR3 region is CAVSPGPGSYEQYF. The CDR3 nucleotides read TGTGCCGTCAGTCCGGGGCCTGGCTCTTACGAGCAGTACTTC.

Comment on this clone: This likely traces to a read error, being one base from a far larger clone. The rearrangement joins TRBV30 to TRBJ1-1; TRBD1 might be the D (5 bases). The CDR3 extends over 13 amino acids. Trimming stripped 0 bases from V and 4 bases from J, with 9 bases between. From germline, CDR1 is GTSNPN and CDR2 SVGIG (reference sequence). CDR3 protein: CAWSVKGSTEAFF. The CDR3 bases are TGTGCCTGGAGTGTGAAGGGGAGCACTGAAGCTTTCTTT.

The gene calls are TRBV11-2 and TRBJ2-5; 8 nucleotides agree with TRBD1. Germline assignment: CDR1 SGHAT and CDR2 FQNNGV. This CDR3 is 15 amino acids long. The ends lost 3 bases at V and 6 bases at J; junction bases unmatched: 9. The CDR3 sequence: CASSFSQGAGKTQYF. The CDR3 DNA is TGTGCCAGCAGCTTTTCGCAGGGGGCCGGAAAGACCCAGTACTTC.

The CDR3 loop is CASSMRAPTGDTQYF. DNA of the CDR3: TGTGCCAGTAGTATGAGGGCCCCGACGGGAGATACGCAGTATTTT. V gene TRBV19 combines with J gene TRBJ2-3, with a possible D match to TRBD2 (5 bases). Germline assignment: CDR1 LNHDA and CDR2 SQIVND (reference sequence). The CDR3 runs 15 residues. Trimming cost V 3 bases and J 5 bases, with 15 bases left between them.

V is TRBV5-6 and J is TRBJ1-5; TRBD1 might be the D (6 bases). The CDR3 is made up of 17 amino acids. Germline CDR1 and CDR2: SGHDT and YYEEEE. V lost 0 bases to trimming and J lost 3 bases, with 16 bases between them. The DNA for the CDR3 is TGTGCCAGCAGCTTGGGGGCAGGGGTCGACCACAATCAGCCCCAGCATTTT. It is translated as CASSLGAGVDHNQPQHF.

The rearrangement joins TRBV5-4 to TRBJ2-7; a weak D match, TRBD1 (6 bases). CDR3 length equals 13 residues. Trimming pared 5 bases from V and 7 bases from J, leaving 16 bases between. CDR1 SGHNT and CDR2 YYREEE come from the germline V gene (reference sequence). The CDR3 spells CASSSGQLGEQYF. CDR3 coding DNA: TGTGCCAGCAGTTCTGGACAGCTTGGGGAGCAGTACTTC.

The rearrangement uses TRBV7-8 and TRBJ1-5; D is unclear. The germline V and J ends were trimmed by 5 bases and 5 bases, with 16 bases remaining between them. This CDR3 has 15 amino acids. Germline CDR1 is SGHVS and CDR2 is FQNEAQ. The CDR3 sequence is CASSQVHGSYQPQHF. CDR3 nucleotides: TGTGCCAGCAGCCAAGTTCACGGGTCTTATCAGCCCCAGCATTTT.

The chain combines TRBV29-1 with TRBJ2-7; no reliable D call. Germline V gives CDR1 SQVTM, CDR2 ANQGSEA. The CDR3 is made up of 11 amino acids. Trimming cost V 6 bases and J 3 bases, with 9 bases left between them. The CDR3 coding sequence is TGCAGCGTCGTCGACGGCTACGAGCAGTACTTC. Its protein is CSVVDGYEQYF.

The V call is TRBV11-2, the J call TRBJ2-7, with 8 bases aligning to TRBD2. The junction had 4 bases not matched to a gene; V was cut back by 1 base and J by 2 bases. This CDR3 has 15 residues. In germline, CDR1 is SGHAT, CDR2 FQNNGV. CDR3 coding DNA: TGTGCCAGCAGCTTAGTCCCGGGAGGGGCCTACGAGCAGTACTTC. It specifies CASSLVPGGAYEQYF.

V gene TRBV13 combines with J gene TRBJ2-1; D may be TRBD2 (6 bases). This CDR3 has 15 residues. CDR1 PRHDT and CDR2 FYEKMQ come from the germline V gene (reference sequence). V was pared by 5 bases and J by 6 bases, with 17 bases between. This CDR3 is CASSALALKGNEQFF. Written as DNA, the CDR3 is TGTGCCAGCAGCGCACTAGCCCTGAAAGGCAATGAGCAGTTCTTC.

The CDR3 nucleotides are TGTGCCAGCAGCGCAGGGACAAATCAGCCCCAGCATTTT. Its translation is CASSAGTNQPQHF. The rearrangement links TRBV5-4 to TRBJ1-5; the D gene is possibly TRBD1 (6 bases). Germline CDR1 SGHNT, CDR2 YYREEE (reference sequence). The CDR3 spans 13 residues. V lost 4 bases and J lost 4, with 9 bases in between.

The rearrangement uses TRBV7-2 and TRBJ2-3; D is undetermined. CDR1 is SGHTA and CDR2 is FQGNSA in the germline V gene. This CDR3 is built from 14 residues. V was clipped by 5 bases and J by 8 bases, with 17 bases between them. CDR3: CASSPAGLYGTQYF. The DNA of the CDR3 is TGTGCCAGCAGCCCCGCCGGGTTGTATGGTACGCAGTATTTT.

The chain has TRBV7-6 and TRBJ1-3, with 7 bases identical to TRBD1. The germline V gene has CDR1 SGHVS and CDR2 FNYEAQ. V was pared by 0 bases and J by 0 bases, with 11 bases of the junction left unmatched. The CDR3 consists of 19 residues. As DNA, the CDR3 is TGTGCCAGCAGCTTAGCGACCCACGGACAGGCTATCTCTGGAAACACCATATATTTT. Translating it yields CASSLATHGQAISGNTIYF. Filled out from reference TRBV7-6 and TRBJ1-3, the complete variable domain reads GAGVSQSPRYKVTKRGQDVALRCDPISGHVSLYWYRQALGQGPEFLTYFNYEAQQDKSGLPNDRFSAERPEGSISTLTIQRTEQRDSAMYRCASSLATHGQAISGNTIYFGEGSWLTVV.

The V gene is TRBV5-1, the J gene TRBJ1-5; 7 bases line up with TRBD1. The J segment lost 11 bases and the V segment lost 0 bases, leaving 8 bases of the junction unmatched. From germline, CDR1 is SGHRS and CDR2 YFSETQ. The CDR3 contains 14 residues. The CDR3 here is CASSLGGVTGTQHF. The CDR3 DNA sequence: TGCGCCAGCAGCTTGGGGGGTGTGACAGGGACCCAGCATTTT.

The gene calls are TRBV27 and TRBJ2-3, with 8 bases identical to TRBD1. Trimming at V came to 5 bases and at J to 0 bases, leaving 7 bases not matched to a gene. Germline CDR1 MNHEY, CDR2 SMNVEV (reference sequence). There are 16 residues in the CDR3. The CDR3, as DNA: TGTGCCAGCAGTCTCCGGACAGGGATTAGCACAGATACGCAGTATTTT. It translates to CASSLRTGISTDTQYF.

The chain carries TRBV5-4 and TRBJ2-5; tentative D call: TRBD1 (6 bases). This CDR3 is 15 amino acids long. With 4 bases removed from V and 5 bases from J, the gap between germline ends came to 18 bases. Germline CDR1 and CDR2: SGHNT and YYREEE (reference sequence). The DNA of the CDR3 is TGTGCCAGCAGCGAATATACCTCGAGGGGGGAGACCCAGTACTTC. As protein: CASSEYTSRGETQYF.

Points on this clone: A read error is likely here: a far larger clone is one base away. Other nucleotide sequences in the sample specify the same CDR3. This chain uses TRBV7-9 with TRBJ1-1; no definite D call. The CDR3 contains 13 residues. In germline, CDR1 is SEHNR, CDR2 FQNEAQ (reference sequence). V lost 1 base and J lost 4, with 7 bases in between. CDR3 amino acids: CASSLEGGTEAFF. CDR3 nucleotides: TGTGCCAGCAGCTTAGAAGGAGGCACTGAAGCTTTCTTT. Drawing the rest from reference TRBV7-9 and TRBJ1-1, the complete variable domain is DTGVSQNPRHKITKRGQNVTFRCDPISEHNRLYWYRQTLGQGPEFLTYFQNEAQLEKSRLLSDRFSAERPKGSFSTLEIQRTEQGDSAMYLCASSLEGGTEAFFGQGTRLTVV.

This CDR3 reads CASSLRLAGDGTDTQYF. The CDR3 DNA follows: TGTGCCAGCAGTTTAAGACTAGCGGGAGACGGCACAGATACGCAGTATTTT. The V gene is TRBV28, the J gene TRBJ2-3; 12 positions agree with TRBD2. After removal of 2 bases from V and 1 base from J, the junction contained 4 bases not matched to a gene. The CDR3 is 17 amino acids. Per germline, CDR1 MDHEN and CDR2 SYDVKM.

Remarks on this clone: One end of the junction does not line up with germline, which may come from a read error. This rearrangement joins TRBV5-1 to TRBJ1-1; D unclear. The CDR3 sequence is 14 residues long. Per germline, CDR1 SGHRS and CDR2 YFSETQ. CDR3 amino acids: CASSLDSTNAEAFF. CDR3 in DNA: TGCGCCAGCAGCTTGGACTCGACGAACGCTGAGGCTTTCTTT.

Worth noting for this clone: The junction differs from germline at one of its ends, possibly a read error. The chain combines TRBV2 with TRBJ1-5; TRBD1 might be the D (5 bases). CDR1 is SNHLY and CDR2 is FYNNEI in the germline V gene. This CDR3 region has 15 residues. The CDR3 is CASREGVGGNQPQHF. CDR3 bases: TGTGCCAGCAGGGAAGGGGTGGGAGGCAATCAGCCCCAGCATTTT. The whole variable domain, filled in from reference TRBV2 and TRBJ1-5, reads EPEVTQTPSHQVTQMGQEVILRCVPISNHLYFYWYRQILGQKVEFLVSFYNNEISEKSEIFDDQFSVERPDGSNFTLKIRSTKLEDSAMYFCASREGVGGNQPQHFGDGTRLSIL.

This rearrangement joins TRBV9 to TRBJ2-7; D is undetermined. The CDR3 contains 12 residues. The germline CDR1 and CDR2 sequences are SGDLS and YYNGEE. Trimming took 4 bases from V and 7 from J, leaving 12 bases between them. The CDR3 region is CASSQAESEQYF. The CDR3 DNA reads as TGTGCCAGCAGCCAGGCGGAATCAGAGCAGTACTTC.

This chain uses TRBV7-2 with TRBJ2-3; no clear D gene. Between the trimmed V and J ends, which lost 5 bases and 2 bases, there was a span of 8 bases. Looked up from germline, CDR1 is SGHTA and CDR2 is FQGNSA. The CDR3 covers 13 residues. CDR3 DNA: TGTGCCAGCAGCCTGCAGCACACAGATACGCAGTATTTT. Amino acid sequence: CASSLQHTDTQYF.

The chain employs TRBV11-2 and TRBJ1-2; no clear D gene. V was cut by 0 bases and J by 4 bases, with 12 bases left in between. From germline, CDR1 is SGHAT and CDR2 FQNNGV. The CDR3 spans 15 residues. Here the CDR3 DNA reads TGTGCCAGCAGCTTAGATCTCGCCGGAAGCTATGGCTACACCTTC. It codes for CASSLDLAGSYGYTF.